This T cell receptor (beta chain) was identified in a study of OX40 agonist ivuxolimab in advanced cancers. In the case of this clone: Antigen: not known.

Produced via immunoSEQ multiplex PCR; TCRdb's table is partial and in-frame only. Of 70,000 to 80,000 clones in the sample, roughly 90% were seen once. Overall study results and limits: Clonal expansion was seen in CD4+ and CD8+ blood T cells by week 6 at 0.1 to 3.0 mg/kg.

Germline V gene sequence: CDR1 SQVTM, CDR2 ANQGSEA. The V gene lost 3 bases and the J gene lost 7 bases, with 15 bases spanning the gap. There are 13 residues in the CDR3. The sample consisted of CD4+ or CD8+ T cells sorted from blood, taken in a trial of the OX40 agonist ivuxolimab. V gene TRBV29-1 combines with J gene TRBJ2-5; maybe TRBD1 (5 bases). The TCR comes from an adult with an advanced solid tumor such as melanoma, head and neck, liver or kidney cancer. The CDR3 spells CSVDSQGSRTQYF. The CDR3 bases are TGCAGCGTTGATTCTCAGGGCAGCCGGACCCAGTACTTC.